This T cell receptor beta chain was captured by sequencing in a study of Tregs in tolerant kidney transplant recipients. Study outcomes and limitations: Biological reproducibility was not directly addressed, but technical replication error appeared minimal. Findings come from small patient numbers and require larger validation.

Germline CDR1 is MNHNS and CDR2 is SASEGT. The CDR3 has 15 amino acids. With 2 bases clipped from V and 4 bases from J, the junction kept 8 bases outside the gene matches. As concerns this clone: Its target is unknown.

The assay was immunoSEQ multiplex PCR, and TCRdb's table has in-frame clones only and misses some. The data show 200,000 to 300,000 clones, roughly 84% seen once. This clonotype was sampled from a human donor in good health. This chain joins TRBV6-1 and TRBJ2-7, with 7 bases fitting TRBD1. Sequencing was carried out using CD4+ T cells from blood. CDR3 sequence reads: CASSERAGGGYEQYF. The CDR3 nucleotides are TGTGCCAGCAGTGAAAGGGCAGGGGGTGGATACGAGCAGTACTTC.